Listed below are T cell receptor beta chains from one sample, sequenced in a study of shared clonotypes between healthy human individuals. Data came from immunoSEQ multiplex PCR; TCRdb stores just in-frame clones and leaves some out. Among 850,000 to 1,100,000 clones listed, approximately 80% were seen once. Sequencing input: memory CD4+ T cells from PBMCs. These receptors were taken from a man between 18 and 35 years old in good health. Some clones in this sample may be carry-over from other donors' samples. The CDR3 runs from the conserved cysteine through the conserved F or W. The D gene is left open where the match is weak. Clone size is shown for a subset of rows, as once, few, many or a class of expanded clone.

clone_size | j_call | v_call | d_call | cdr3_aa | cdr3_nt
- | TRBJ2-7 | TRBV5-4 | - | CASSLAGTVIYEQYF | TGTGCCAGCAGCTTGGCCGGGACTGTGATCTACGAGCAGTACTTC
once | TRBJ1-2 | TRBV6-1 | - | CASRGLSANYGYTF | TGTGCCAGTCGCGGACTGTCAGCTAACTATGGCTACACCTTC
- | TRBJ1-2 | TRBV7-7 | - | CASPILRDGYTF | TGTGCCAGCCCGATTCTTAGGGATGGCTACACCTTC
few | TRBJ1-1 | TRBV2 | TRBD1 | CASSDRTGGTEAFF | TGTGCCAGCAGTGATAGGACAGGCGGCACTGAAGCTTTCTTT
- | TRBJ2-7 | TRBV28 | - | CASSLWTLTSYEQYF | TGTGCCAGCAGTTTATGGACCTTAACCTCGTACGAGCAGTACTTC
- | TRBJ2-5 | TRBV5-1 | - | CASSPSRGGLETQYF | TGCGCCAGCAGCCCGTCTAGGGGGGGATTGGAGACCCAGTACTTC
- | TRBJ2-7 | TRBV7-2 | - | CASSLNLWQMNEQYF | TGTGCCAGCAGCTTAAATTTATGGCAGATGAACGAGCAGTACTTC
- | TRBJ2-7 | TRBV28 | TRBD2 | CASSSVTEVGLAGGEQYF | TGTGCCAGCAGTTCGGTAACCGAAGTCGGACTAGCGGGAGGCGAGCAGTACTTC
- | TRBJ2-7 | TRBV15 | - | CATSAGQLDYEQYF | TGTGCCACCAGCGCGGGACAGCTGGACTACGAGCAGTACTTC
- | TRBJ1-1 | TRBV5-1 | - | CASRGEGEAFF | TGCGCCAGCAGGGGGGAGGGTGAAGCTTTCTTT
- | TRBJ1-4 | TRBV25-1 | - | CASSELGPNEKLFF | TGTGCCAGCAGTGAACTGGGGCCTAATGAAAAACTGTTTTTT
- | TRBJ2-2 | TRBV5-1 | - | CASSLGLPDTGELFF | TGCGCCAGCAGCTTGGGCCTGCCGGATACCGGGGAGCTGTTTTTT
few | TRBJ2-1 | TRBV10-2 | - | CASSGDRNYNEQFF | TGCGCCAGCAGTGGGGATAGAAACTACAATGAGCAGTTCTTC
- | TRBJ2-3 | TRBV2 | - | CASSGGRTDTQYF | TGTGCCAGCAGTGGCGGACGCACAGATACGCAGTATTTT
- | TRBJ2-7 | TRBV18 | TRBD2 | CASSPLQTSLAPNYEQYF | TGTGCCAGCTCACCACTCCAGACTAGCCTAGCGCCAAACTACGAGCAGTACTTC
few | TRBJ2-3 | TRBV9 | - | CASSSPGQGSADTQYF | TGTGCCAGCAGCAGCCCGGGGCAGGGGTCGGCAGATACGCAGTATTTT
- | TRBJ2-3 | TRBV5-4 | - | CASSWDLSTDTQYF | TGTGCCAGCAGCTGGGACCTGAGCACAGATACGCAGTATTTT
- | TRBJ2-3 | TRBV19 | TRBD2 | CASSGFRGGSGTDTQYF | TGTGCCAGTAGCGGGTTCCGGGGAGGGAGCGGAACAGATACGCAGTATTTT
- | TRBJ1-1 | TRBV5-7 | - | CASSAPGPWGRMNTEAFF | TGTGCCAGCAGCGCCCCGGGACCTTGGGGAAGGATGAACACTGAAGCTTTCTTT
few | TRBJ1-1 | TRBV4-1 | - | CASSQETQMNTEAFF | TGCGCCAGCAGCCAAGAAACACAGATGAACACTGAAGCTTTCTTT
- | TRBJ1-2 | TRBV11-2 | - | CASSFSAGEAGGYTF | TGTGCCAGCAGCTTCTCGGCAGGGGAGGCGGGTGGCTACACCTTC
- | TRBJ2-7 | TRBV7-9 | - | CASSLAGGVSYEQYF | TGTGCCAGCAGCTTAGCGGGAGGTGTCTCCTACGAGCAGTACTTC
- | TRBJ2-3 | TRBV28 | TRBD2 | CASSLGRVRGTDTQYF | TGTGCCAGCAGTTTGGGGAGGGTGAGAGGCACAGATACGCAGTATTTT
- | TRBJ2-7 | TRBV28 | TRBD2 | CASGNLAGGPYEQYF | TGTGCCAGCGGGAACTTAGCGGGAGGGCCCTACGAGCAGTACTTC
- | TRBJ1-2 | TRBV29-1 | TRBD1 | CSVERDSYGYTF | TGCAGCGTTGAACGGGACAGTTATGGCTACACCTTC
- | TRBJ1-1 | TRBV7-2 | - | CASSVKGNTEAFF | TGTGCCAGCAGCGTCAAAGGTAACACTGAAGCTTTCTTT
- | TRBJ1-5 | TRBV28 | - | CASSLTAFNQPQHF | TGTGCCAGCAGTTTAACCGCTTTCAATCAGCCCCAGCATTTT
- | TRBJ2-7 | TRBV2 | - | CASSMTGPYEQYF | TGTGCCAGCAGTATGACAGGACCATACGAGCAGTACTTC
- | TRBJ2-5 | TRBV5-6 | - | CASSFPGARETQYF | TGTGCCAGCAGCTTCCCAGGGGCAAGGGAGACCCAGTACTTC
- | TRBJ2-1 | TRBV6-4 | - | CASSRTVQNEQFF | TGTGCCAGCAGTAGGACGGTCCAAAATGAGCAGTTCTTC
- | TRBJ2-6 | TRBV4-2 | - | CASSSTSGANVLTF | TGTGCCAGCAGCTCAACGTCTGGGGCCAACGTCCTGACTTTC
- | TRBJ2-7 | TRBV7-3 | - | CASSLVTGREQYF | TGTGCCAGCAGCTTAGTTACAGGGAGGGAGCAGTACTTC
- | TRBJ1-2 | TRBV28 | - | CASSLAGTGNYGYTF | TGTGCCAGCAGTTTAGCAGGTACAGGGAACTATGGCTACACCTTC
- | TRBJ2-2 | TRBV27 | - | CASSLFGARNTGELFF | TGTGCCAGCAGCCTCTTCGGGGCACGGAACACCGGGGAGCTGTTTTTT
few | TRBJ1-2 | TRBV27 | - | CASSLRYGEGYTF | TGTGCCAGCAGTTTAAGGTATGGAGAAGGCTACACCTTC
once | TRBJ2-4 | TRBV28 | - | CASSIQGNIQYF | TGTGCCAGCAGTATACAGGGAAACATTCAGTACTTC
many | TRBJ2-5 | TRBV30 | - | CAWSVGGRTAQYF | TGTGCCTGGAGTGTAGGGGGGCGGACGGCCCAGTACTTC
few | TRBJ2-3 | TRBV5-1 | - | CASTGGGGGSTDTQYF | TGCGCCAGCACAGGTGGAGGGGGCGGCAGCACAGATACGCAGTATTTT
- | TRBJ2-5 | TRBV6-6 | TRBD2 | CASSSRTSGTETQYF | TGTGCCAGCAGTTCCCGGACTAGCGGGACAGAGACCCAGTACTTC
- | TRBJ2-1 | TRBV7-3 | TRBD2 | CASSPSSGRRNEQFF | TGTGCCAGCAGCCCCTCTAGCGGGAGGCGGAATGAGCAGTTCTTC
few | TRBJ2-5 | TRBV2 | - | CASSDPGPGSETQYF | TGTGCCAGCAGTGATCCGGGCCCCGGTTCAGAGACCCAGTACTTC
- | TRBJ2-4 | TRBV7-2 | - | CASSPGFRQGGNIQYF | TGTGCCAGCAGCCCCGGTTTTCGACAGGGAGGAAACATTCAGTACTTC
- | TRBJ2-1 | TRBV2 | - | CASSGMSGYNEQFF | TGTGCCAGCAGTGGAATGAGCGGCTACAATGAGCAGTTCTTC
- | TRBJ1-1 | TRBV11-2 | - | CASSPRWGVPNTEAFF | TGTGCCAGCAGCCCCCGGTGGGGGGTCCCGAACACTGAAGCTTTCTTT
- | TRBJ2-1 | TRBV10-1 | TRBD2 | CASSEAGGLYNEQFF | TGCGCCAGCAGTGAAGCGGGAGGCCTATACAATGAGCAGTTCTTC